This T cell receptor (beta chain) comes out of a study of a mutant IDH1 vaccine in newly diagnosed glioma. For the study at large: Investigators started vaccination 4-6 weeks after radiotherapy alone, or with temozolomide cycles. Week 35 brought visit V12, which was followed by visit V13 at week 47. Points from the study as a whole: Immune responses arising from the vaccine appeared in roughly 95% of patients. Seemingly, pseudoprogression had no relation to changes in the top peripheral T cell clonotypes.

As concerns this clone: Its target is unknown.

The time point was: week 47, end of study. Vaccinated patients received 300 ug of mutant IDH1 20-mer peptide per dose, with topical imiquimod. Here immunoSEQ multiplex PCR was the method, and the copy in TCRdb shows in-frame clones only, minus some. The data hold tens of thousands of clones, with roughly nine tenths observed a single time. CDR1 is MDHEN, CDR2 SYDVKM, per germline. This CDR3 region has 15 residues. V lost 6 bases, J lost 1 base, and 15 bases lay in between. Specimen: PBMCs, collected from a glioma patient whose treatment included an IDH1 peptide vaccine. This chain links TRBV28 with TRBJ1-1; weak D call: TRBD1 (6 bases). This receptor was identified in a woman aged 45-65 years with glioma. The DNA of the CDR3 is TGTGCCAGCAGCCGATACAGGACAGCGAACACTGAAGCTTTCTTT. Translated: CASSRYRTANTEAFF.